Listed below are T cell receptor beta chains from one sample, sequenced in a study of T cell responses to AZD1222 COVID-19 vaccine. Repertoires were generated with immunoSEQ multiplex PCR, while TCRdb's copy carries only in-frame clones and drops some. The sample lists around 70,000 clones, about 85% occurring once. Sequences were derived from peripheral blood, sampled on day 0 of AZD1222 vaccination. The receptor set was obtained from an adult in good health. CDR3s include the opening cysteine and the closing phenylalanine or tryptophan. The D gene is left open where the match is weak. Size tells how often a clone was seen (once, few, many) or the class of an expanded clone, and some rows leave it out.

12,TRBJ1-1,-,TRBV5-5,-,CASSLSFTEAFF,TGTGCCAGCAGCTTAAGTTTTACTGAAGCTTTCTTT
16,TRBJ2-7,-,TRBV27,-,CASSLSGGIQSYEQYF,TGTGCCAGCAGTTTATCGGGGGGAATTCAGTCCTACGAGCAGTACTTC
15,TRBJ2-3,TRBD2,TRBV7-9,-,CASSFSGTPTDTQYF,TGTGCCAGCAGCTTTAGCGGGACCCCCACAGATACGCAGTATTTT
15,TRBJ2-1,-,TRBV5-6,-,CASSWDVSSYNEQFF,TGTGCCAGCAGCTGGGACGTCAGCTCCTACAATGAGCAGTTCTTC
15,TRBJ2-7,-,TRBV11-3,-,CASTHRQGISYEQYF,TGTGCCAGCACCCATCGGCAGGGCATCTCCTACGAGCAGTACTTC
15,TRBJ2-3,TRBD2,TRBV11-2,-,CASSSLAGGTDTQYF,TGTGCCAGCAGCTCTTTAGCGGGGGGCACAGATACGCAGTATTTT
13,TRBJ1-2,-,TRBV10-2,once,CASSGNSLGGYTF,TGCGCCAGCAGTGGGAACAGCCTGGGGGGCTACACCTTC
12,TRBJ1-5,-,TRBV3-1/TRBV3-2,once,CASSQGGPDQHF,TGTGCCAGCAGCCAAGGGGGCCCGGATCAGCATTTT
15,TRBJ2-1,-,TRBV6-5,-,CASSYSGDKGNEQFF,TGTGCCAGCAGTTATTCGGGGGATAAGGGGAATGAGCAGTTCTTC
12,TRBJ2-1,-,TRBV12-3/TRBV12-4,-,CASRKRGLEIFF,TGTGCCAGCAGAAAGAGAGGACTGGAGATCTTCTTC
13,TRBJ2-2,TRBD1,TRBV7-9,-,CASRPTGDGELFF,TGTGCCAGCAGACCGACAGGGGACGGGGAGCTGTTTTTT
14,TRBJ1-2,TRBD1,TRBV28,-,CASSSGTELYGYTF,TGTGCCAGCAGTTCCGGGACAGAACTCTATGGCTACACCTTC
13,TRBJ1-1,-,TRBV9,-,CASSAPGRFEAFF,TGTGCCAGCAGCGCCCCGGGACGGTTTGAAGCTTTCTTT
12,TRBJ2-2,-,TRBV29-1,-,CSGGYAGGELFF,TGCAGTGGGGGGTATGCCGGCGGGGAGCTGTTTTTT
14,TRBJ2-1,-,TRBV14,-,CASSQEGPVRVQFF,TGTGCCAGCAGCCAAGAAGGACCCGTACGGGTTCAGTTCTTC
13,TRBJ1-2,-,TRBV5-1,-,CASSLGAGYGYTF,TGCGCCAGCAGCTTGGGGGCGGGTTATGGCTACACCTTC
16,TRBJ2-7,-,TRBV6-5,-,CASSYVQLYLSYEQYF,TGTGCCAGCAGTTACGTACAACTCTATCTCTCCTACGAGCAGTACTTC
12,TRBJ2-5,-,TRBV6-5,-,CASSHGQETQYF,TGTGCCAGCAGTCACGGCCAAGAGACCCAGTACTTC
17,TRBJ2-6,TRBD2,TRBV7-9,-,CASSLTGGPPGANVLTF,TGTGCCAGCAGCTTAACGGGAGGGCCCCCTGGGGCCAACGTCCTGACTTTC
16,TRBJ1-2,-,TRBV30,-,CAWSEEDFVIWDGYTF,TGTGCCTGGAGTGAGGAGGATTTTGTTATTTGGGATGGCTACACCTTC
18,TRBJ1-3,-,TRBV6-4,once,CASSDSSMFRAHGNTIYF,TGTGCCAGCAGTGACTCAAGTATGTTCAGGGCTCATGGAAACACCATATATTTT
13,TRBJ1-6,-,TRBV19,-,CASSINLNSPLHF,TGTGCCAGTAGTATAAACCTTAATTCACCCCTCCACTTT
15,TRBJ2-7,-,TRBV19,-,CASSLRDGRSYEQYF,TGTGCCAGTAGTCTCCGGGACGGCCGCTCCTACGAGCAGTACTTC
16,TRBJ2-1,-,TRBV7-6,-,CASSLDYRGLYNEQFF,TGTGCCAGCAGCTTAGATTATCGGGGCCTTTACAATGAGCAGTTCTTC
10,TRBJ2-5,-,TRBV20-1,-,CSALGETQYF,TGCAGTGCTCTGGGGGAGACCCAGTACTTC
12,TRBJ1-1,TRBD1,TRBV12-3/TRBV12-4,-,CASGTVNTEAFF,TGTGCCAGCGGGACAGTGAACACTGAAGCTTTCTTT
13,TRBJ1-2,-,TRBV18,once,CASSPGPIYGYTF,TGTGCCAGCTCACCAGGACCTATATATGGCTACACCTTC